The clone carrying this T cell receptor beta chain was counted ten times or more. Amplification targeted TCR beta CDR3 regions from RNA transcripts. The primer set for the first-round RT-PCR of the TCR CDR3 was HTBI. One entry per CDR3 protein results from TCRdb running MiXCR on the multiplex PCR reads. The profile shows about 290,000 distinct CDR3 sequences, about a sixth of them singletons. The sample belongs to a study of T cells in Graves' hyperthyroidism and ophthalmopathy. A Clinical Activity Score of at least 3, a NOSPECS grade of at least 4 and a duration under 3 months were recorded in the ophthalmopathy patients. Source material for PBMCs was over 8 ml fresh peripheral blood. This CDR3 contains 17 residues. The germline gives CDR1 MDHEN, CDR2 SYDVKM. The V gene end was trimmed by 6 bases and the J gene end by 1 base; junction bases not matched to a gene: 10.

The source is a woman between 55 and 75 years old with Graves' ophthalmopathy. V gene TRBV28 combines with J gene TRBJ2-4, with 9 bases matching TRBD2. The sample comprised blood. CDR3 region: CASRKPAGGRAKNIQYF. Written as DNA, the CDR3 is TGTGCCAGCAGGAAGCCTGCGGGAGGGAGGGCCAAAAACATTCAGTACTTC.